This passage covers 20 T cell receptor beta chains from one sample sequenced in a study of shared clonotypes between healthy human individuals. Sequencing used immunoSEQ multiplex PCR; TCRdb keeps in-frame clones, though not all of them. The sample records fewer than 3 million clones, roughly 90% being singletons. Material: naive CD4+ T cells from PBMCs. The sample's subset: CD45RA+ positively selected. The receptors derive from a man aged 18-30 years in good health. Some clones in this sample may be carry-over from other donors' samples.

This clone was observed once. This chain links TRBV6-5 with TRBJ2-5; D call uncertain. CDR3 length equals 14 residues. The germline V gene has CDR1 MNHEY and CDR2 SVGAGI. The V end was cut by 0 bases, the J end by 2 bases, with 7 bases between. The CDR3 DNA follows: TGTGCCAGCAGTTACTCGAGGCTACAAGAGACCCAGTACTTC. This translates into CASSYSRLQETQYF.

The chain links TRBV7-9 to TRBJ2-1; 10 nucleotides align to TRBD2. Per the germline V gene, CDR1 is SEHNR and CDR2 is FQNEAQ (reference sequence). There are 17 residues in the CDR3. Trimming removed 2 bases from V and 6 bases from J; junction bases left unmatched: 10. The CDR3 bases are TGTGCCAGCAGCTTAAGGTTCGAGGCTAGCGGGAGCAATGAGCAGTTCTTC. Translating gives CASSLRFEASGSNEQFF.

The chain joins TRBV28 to TRBJ2-1; D may correspond to TRBD1 or TRBD2 (5 bases each). The germline V gene has CDR1 MDHEN and CDR2 SYDVKM. Trimming stripped 3 bases from V and 11 bases from J, with 11 bases between. CDR3 length: 12 residues. The CDR3 nucleotides are TGTGCCAGCAGTTTGGGACCGGGTAAGCAGTTCTTC. Protein product: CASSLGPGKQFF.

The genes are TRBV28 and TRBJ1-2, with D possibly being TRBD1 (6 bases). In germline, CDR1 is MDHEN, CDR2 SYDVKM. V dropped 6 bases and J dropped 8 bases, with 19 bases sitting between them. The CDR3 totals 14 residues. This chain's CDR3 is CASSQPSYRVGYTF. In DNA, the CDR3 is TGTGCCAGCAGCCAACCATCCTACAGGGTCGGCTACACCTTC.

V is TRBV29-1 and J is TRBJ1-2; 7 bases fit TRBD1. The V and J ends lost 4 bases and 3 bases, in that order; junction bases with no gene match: 8. Germline V CDR1 and CDR2: SQVTM, ANQGSEA. The CDR3 runs 14 residues. CDR3 loop: CSVATGVSYYGYTF. CDR3 coding DNA: TGCAGCGTTGCTACAGGGGTGAGCTACTATGGCTACACCTTC.

V usage is TRBV28 and J usage is TRBJ1-5, with D unresolved. V shed 4 bases and J shed 3 bases, with 22 bases lying between them. The CDR3 length is 18 residues. Germline CDR1 reads MDHEN; CDR2 reads SYDVKM. In DNA form, the CDR3 reads TGTGCCAGCAGTTCTGGTCAGTTAAGGTGGAGTCTCAATCAGCCCCAGCATTTT. Protein product: CASSSGQLRWSLNQPQHF.

The chain employs TRBV2 and TRBJ2-3; 11 bases fit TRBD2. Trimming removed 0 bases from V and 8 bases from J; junction bases left unmatched: 4. Germline-derived CDR1 and CDR2 are SNHLY and FYNNEI. There are 15 residues in the CDR3. Written as DNA, the CDR3 is TGTGCCAGCAGTGAAGCGCCGGGACTAGCGGTTACGCAGTATTTT. Its translation: CASSEAPGLAVTQYF.

This chain joins TRBV2 and TRBJ1-1; maybe TRBD1 (5 bases). The CDR3 totals 13 residues. The V gene's germline CDR1 is SNHLY and CDR2 FYNNEI. Trimming stripped 2 bases from V and 8 bases from J, with 12 bases between. The CDR3 bases are TGTGCCAGCAGTGAAATAGGGGACGCCGAAGCTTTCTTT. Translated, it gives CASSEIGDAEAFF.

This chain connects TRBV10-3 to TRBJ2-1, with 12 bases aligning to TRBD2. The CDR3 is made up of 14 amino acids. The germline V gene encodes CDR1 ENHRY and CDR2 SYGVKD. J was trimmed by 8 bases and V by 4 bases; bases with no gene match: 3. Written as DNA, the CDR3 is TGTGCCATCAGTGGACTAGCGGGAGACCATGAGCAGTTCTTC. Encoded protein: CAISGLAGDHEQFF.

The genes are TRBV5-1 and TRBJ2-3; D is unclear. Germline lookup yields CDR1 SGHRS and CDR2 YFSETQ. Trimming shortened V by 3 bases and J by 2 bases, and 10 bases separated the two germline ends. This CDR3 has 14 amino acids. CDR3 in amino acids: CASSSIGPTDTQYF. Written as DNA, the CDR3 is TGCGCCAGCAGCTCGATCGGACCCACAGATACGCAGTATTTT. The full variable domain, in which reference TRBV5-1 and TRBJ2-3 provide the parts outside the CDR3, is KAGVTQTPRYLIKTRGQQVTLSCSPISGHRSVSWYQQTPGQGLQFLFEYFSETQRNKGNFPGRFSGRQFSNSRSEMNVSTLELGDSALYLCASSSIGPTDTQYFGPGTRLTVL.

This chain links TRBV30 with TRBJ1-2; no clear D. Looked up from germline, CDR1 is GTSNPN and CDR2 is SVGIG (reference sequence). This CDR3 spans 14 amino acids. V lost 5 bases and J 4 bases, leaving 17 bases between the germline ends. CDR3 loop: CAWVLASYGYGYTF. CDR3 DNA: TGTGCCTGGGTATTAGCAAGCTATGGCTATGGCTACACCTTC. Variable domain in full (rest from reference TRBV30 and TRBJ1-2): SQTIHQWPATLVQPVGSPLSLECTVEGTSNPNLYWYRQAAGRGLQLLFYSVGIGQISSEVPQNLSASRPQDRQFILSSKKLLLSDSGFYLCAWVLASYGYGYTFGSGTRLTVV.

This chain uses TRBV10-2 with TRBJ2-5, with D possibly TRBD2 on 6 matching bases. The CDR3 sequence is 11 residues long. V lost 8 bases and J lost 11, with 15 bases in between. Germline V gene sequence: CDR1 WSHSY, CDR2 SAAADI. The CDR3 reads CASQFSGEQYF. CDR3 nucleotides: TGCGCCAGCCAGTTCTCGGGGGAGCAGTACTTC.

This clone was picked up one time. This chain links TRBV25-1 with TRBJ2-3; TRBD1 matches at 8 bases. CDR3 size: 16 residues. Germline CDR1 MGHDK, CDR2 SYGVNS. The junction had 11 bases not matched to a gene; V was cut back by 6 bases and J by 3 bases. The CDR3 bases are TGTGCCAGCAGCCAACCTGACAGGGGAATAACAGATACGCAGTATTTT. It translates to CASSQPDRGITDTQYF.

The chain couples TRBV19 to TRBJ2-3; 7 bases fit TRBD2. Germline values: CDR1 LNHDA, CDR2 SQIVND (reference sequence). This CDR3 is 13 amino acids long. Trimming removed 5 bases from V and 2 bases from J; junction bases left unmatched: 1. CDR3: CASSAGDTDTQYF. The CDR3 region has the DNA TGTGCCAGTAGTGCGGGAGACACAGATACGCAGTATTTT.

The chain links TRBV11-1 to TRBJ2-6; 7 bases map to TRBD1. This CDR3 is 17 amino acids long. Germline V gives CDR1 SGHAT, CDR2 FQDESV (reference sequence). The trim removed 5 bases at V and 0 bases at J, leaving 7 bases unmatched. In nucleotides, the CDR3 is TGTGCCAGCAGCCCCCAGGGGGTCCACTCTGGGGCCAACGTCCTGACTTTC. It is translated as CASSPQGVHSGANVLTF.

The chain uses TRBV6-1 and TRBJ1-1, with D hard to call. The CDR3 extends over 10 amino acids. The V gene lost 5 bases and the J gene lost 11 bases, with 9 bases spanning the gap. The germline CDR1 and CDR2 sequences are MNHNS and SASEGT. The CDR3 spells CASSWGTAFF. DNA of the CDR3: TGTGCCAGCAGTTGGGGAACGGCTTTCTTT.

The chain carries TRBV2 and TRBJ2-2, with 7 nucleotides matching TRBD1. Germline CDR1 SNHLY, CDR2 FYNNEI. The CDR3 is 14 amino acids. J was trimmed by 0 bases and V by 11 bases; bases with no gene match: 6. CDR3 DNA: TGTGCCGGTAGGACAGGCCCGAACACCGGGGAGCTGTTTTTT. It codes for CAGRTGPNTGELFF.

The chain has TRBV5-1 and TRBJ2-5; 7 bases align to TRBD1. With 4 bases clipped from V and 5 bases from J, the junction kept 8 bases outside the gene matches. This CDR3 contains 14 residues. Per germline, CDR1 SGHRS and CDR2 YFSETQ. Written as DNA, the CDR3 is TGCGCCAGCAGCGGAACTACAGGGGACGAGACCCAGTACTTC. Amino acid sequence: CASSGTTGDETQYF.

The V call is TRBV19, the J call TRBJ1-1, with TRBD1 matching over 7 bases. V gave up 1 base and J gave up 0 bases; unmatched junction bases: 2. CDR1 and CDR2 from the germline V gene are LNHDA and SQIVND (reference sequence). This CDR3 has 15 amino acids. CDR3 protein: CASSIVGQMNTEAFF. The CDR3 nucleotides are TGTGCCAGTAGTATAGTGGGACAGATGAACACTGAAGCTTTCTTT. Based on the CDR3 plus reference TRBV19 and TRBJ1-1, the full variable domain is DGGITQSPKYLFRKEGQNVTLSCEQNLNHDAMYWYRQDPGQGLRLIYYSQIVNDFQKGDIAEGYSVSREKKESFPLTVTSAQKNPTAFYLCASSIVGQMNTEAFFGQGTRLTVV.

This chain joins TRBV6-5 and TRBJ2-5, with D maybe TRBD1 (6 bases). Germline assignment: CDR1 MNHEY and CDR2 SVGAGI. The ends were cut back, 2 bases at V and 7 bases at J, with 11 bases in the middle. This CDR3 has 13 amino acids. In DNA, the CDR3 is TGTGCCAGCAGTTACAGGACAGAATTGACCCAGTACTTC. Its translation: CASSYRTELTQYF.